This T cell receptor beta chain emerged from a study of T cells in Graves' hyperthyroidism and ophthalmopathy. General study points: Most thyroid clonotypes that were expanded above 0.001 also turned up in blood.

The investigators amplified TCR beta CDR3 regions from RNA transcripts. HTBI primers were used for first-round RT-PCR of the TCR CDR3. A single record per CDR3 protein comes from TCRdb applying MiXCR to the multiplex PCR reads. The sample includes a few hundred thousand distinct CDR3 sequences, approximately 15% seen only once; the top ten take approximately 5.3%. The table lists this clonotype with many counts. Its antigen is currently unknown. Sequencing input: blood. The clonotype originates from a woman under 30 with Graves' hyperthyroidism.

CDR3 in DNA: TGCAGTGCTAGAGATCCGCTAGCGGGCTCCTACAATGAGCAGTTCTTC. The encoded protein is CSARDPLAGSYNEQFF. J is TRBJ2-1 and V is TRBV20-1; 8 nucleotides align to TRBD2. V shed 0 bases, J shed 0 bases, and the junction held 4 bases outside the gene matches. Germline V gives CDR1 DFQATT, CDR2 SNEGSKA (reference sequence). This CDR3 contains 16 residues.